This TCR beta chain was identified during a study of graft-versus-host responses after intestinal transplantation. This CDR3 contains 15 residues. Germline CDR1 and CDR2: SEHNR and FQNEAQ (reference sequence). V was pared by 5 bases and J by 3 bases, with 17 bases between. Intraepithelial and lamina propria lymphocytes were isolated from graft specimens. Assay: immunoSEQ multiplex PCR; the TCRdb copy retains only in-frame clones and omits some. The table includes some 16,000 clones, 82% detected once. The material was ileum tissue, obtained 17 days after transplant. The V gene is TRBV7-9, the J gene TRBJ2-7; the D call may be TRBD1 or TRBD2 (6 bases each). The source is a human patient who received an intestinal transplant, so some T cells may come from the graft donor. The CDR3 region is CASSLREGEDYEQYF. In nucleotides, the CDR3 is TGTGCCAGCAGCCTGCGCGAGGGGGAGGACTACGAGCAGTACTTC.